This T cell receptor beta chain originates from a study of T cell changes during pregnancy in multiple sclerosis. This CDR3 spans 15 amino acids. With V trimmed by 6 bases and J by 3 bases, 5 bases remained unmatched. CDR1 and CDR2 from the germline V gene are SGHNT and YENEEA. Using immunoSEQ multiplex PCR, the repertoire was profiled, and TCRdb retains in-frame clones only, with some absent. This sample has about 77,000 clones, with under 95% found just once. The sample consisted of peripheral blood, taken after pregnancy. The chain links TRBV11-3 to TRBJ1-5; the match to TRBD1 covers 10 bases. This clonotype was obtained from a female donor in good health, enrolled as a control in a pregnancy study. CDR3 DNA sequence: TGTGCCAGCAGGAGGACAGGGGGAAACAATCAGCCCCAGCATTTT. This sequence encodes CASRRTGGNNQPQHF.